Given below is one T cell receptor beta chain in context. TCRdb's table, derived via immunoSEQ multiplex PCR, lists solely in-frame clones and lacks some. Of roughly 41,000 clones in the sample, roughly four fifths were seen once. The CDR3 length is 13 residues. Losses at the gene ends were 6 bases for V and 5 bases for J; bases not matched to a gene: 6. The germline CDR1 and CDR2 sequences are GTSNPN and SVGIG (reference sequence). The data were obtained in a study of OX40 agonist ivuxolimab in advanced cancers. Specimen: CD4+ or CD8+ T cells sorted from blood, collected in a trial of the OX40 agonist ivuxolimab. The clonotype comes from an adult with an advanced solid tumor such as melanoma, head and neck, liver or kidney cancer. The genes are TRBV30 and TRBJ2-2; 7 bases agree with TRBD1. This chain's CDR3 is CACILQGTGELFF. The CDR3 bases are TGTGCCTGTATATTACAGGGGACCGGGGAGCTGTTTTTT.